This TCR beta chain was sequenced in a study of blood T cell repertoires in COVID-19. In the study's own analysis: Amplification from reference gene primers served as the basis for estimated nucleated cell counts. TCRdb's table, derived via immunoSEQ multiplex PCR, lists solely in-frame clones and lacks some. The V and J calls and the clone size are those of that table, but D and trimming were determined from the DNA. This repertoire shows around 190,000 clones, approximately 87% found once; its top ten account for under 25%. The germline V gene has CDR1 SQVTM and CDR2 ANQGSEA. This CDR3 spans 16 amino acids. Losses at the gene ends were 7 bases for V and 4 bases for J; bases not matched to a gene: 16.

This sequence joins TRBV29-1 and TRBJ2-1; 7 nucleotides match TRBD2. The TCR sequence derives from a man between 65 and 85 years old with active or convalescent COVID-19. Source material: peripheral blood. In nucleotides, the CDR3 is TGCAGCGCCCAAACCTCCGGGACTAAGACGTACAATGAGCAGTTCTTC. Residues: CSAQTSGTKTYNEQFF.